The 7 T cell receptor beta chains listed next were all sequenced from one sample in a study of T cell responses to AZD1222 COVID-19 vaccine. This table comes from immunoSEQ multiplex PCR, and its TCRdb copy is limited to in-frame clones, with some not included. The sample carries tens of thousands of clones, 80% to 95% recorded once. Here the sequenced sample was peripheral blood, taken 28 days after the second AZD1222 dose. The receptors shown here come from an adult who received the AZD1222 COVID-19 vaccine.

The V and J genes are TRBV7-3 and TRBJ2-6, with 9 bases that match TRBD2. The CDR3 has 17 amino acids. Looked up from germline, CDR1 is SGHTA and CDR2 is FQGTGA. Trimming cost V 5 bases and J 4 bases; bases outside gene matches: 9. CDR3: CASSPRGGLAGANVLTF. CDR3 coding DNA: TGTGCCAGCAGCCCGCGGGGGGGATTGGCCGGGGCCAACGTCCTGACTTTC.

J is TRBJ1-1 and V is TRBV7-9; D not certain. The CDR3 is 14 residues long. The germline gives CDR1 SEHNR, CDR2 FQNEAQ (reference sequence). Trimming took off 0 bases at V and 5 bases at J, with 10 bases between the two ends. The CDR3 protein is CASSLALVSTEAFF. In DNA, the CDR3 is TGTGCCAGCAGCTTAGCTCTAGTATCAACTGAAGCTTTCTTT.

This clone was seen just once. V gene TRBV6-2 or TRBV6-3 combines with J gene TRBJ2-4, with a weak D call TRBD2 (5 bases). The V end lost 5 bases, the J end lost 11 bases, and 19 bases lay between the germline ends. The germline V gene encodes CDR1 MNHEY and CDR2 SVGEGT. This CDR3 is built from 14 residues. Written as DNA, the CDR3 is TGTGCCAGCAGTCCAAGGACTGGCCTCGAGGTTCAGTACTTC. Amino acids: CASSPRTGLEVQYF.

V is TRBV5-1 and J is TRBJ1-2; tentative D call: TRBD1 (5 bases). This CDR3 comprises 15 residues. In germline, CDR1 is SGHRS, CDR2 YFSETQ. The germline V and J ends were trimmed by 0 bases and 7 bases, with 16 bases remaining between them. In nucleotides, the CDR3 is TGCGCCAGCAGCTTGGGAGGCAGGGTGGAGAGTGGCTACACCTTC. This translates into CASSLGGRVESGYTF.

V is TRBV18 and J is TRBJ2-3; TRBD2 is a possible D gene (6 bases). V was trimmed by 1 base and J by 2 bases, leaving 16 bases between them. Germline CDR1 reads KGHSH; CDR2 reads LQKENI. The CDR3 is 17 amino acids. CDR3 in amino acids: CASSPLRAGRTTDTQYF. DNA for the CDR3: TGTGCCAGCTCACCACTTCGGGCGGGGAGGACCACAGATACGCAGTATTTT.

The chain links TRBV4-3 to TRBJ2-3; 7 bases map to TRBD1. Trimming took 3 bases from V and 5 from J; bases not matched to a gene: 14. Germline V gene sequence: CDR1 LGHNA, CDR2 YSLEER. The CDR3 covers 17 residues. The CDR3 DNA sequence: TGCGCCAGCAGCCAGAGACTGGACAGGCAGTTTGTAGATACGCAGTATTTT. It specifies CASSQRLDRQFVDTQYF.

The rearrangement uses TRBV28 and TRBJ1-2, with unresolved D. Deletions cut 5 bases from V and 5 bases from J, with 15 bases between. Germline-derived CDR1 and CDR2 are MDHEN and SYDVKM. This CDR3 comprises 14 residues. The CDR3 coding sequence is TGTGCCAGCAGTCCTTCCCGGGCCGATTATGGCTACACCTTC. It specifies CASSPSRADYGYTF.